This entry features one T cell receptor beta chain sequence. The antigen is undetermined. These data belong to a study of CD8+CD57+ T cells in acquired aplastic anemia. Study information: The DNA of sorted CD4+ and CD8+ cells averaged about 3 ug. Study-level findings and limits: Patients shared approximately 30 CD8+ CDR3 sequences with controls. CD8+ Simpson's diversity showed no significant patient-control difference.

For CDR3 and TCR beta VDJ profiling, genomic DNA was the template used. Using its own MiXCR run on the reads, TCRdb lists one record per CDR3 protein. The repertoire holds about 270,000 distinct CDR3 sequences, with 55% to 60% as singletons. This receptor was obtained from a human donor with severe aplastic anemia or a healthy control (not recorded which). Sequencing was carried out using sorted CD4+, CD8+, or CD8+CD57+ T cells (not recorded which) from PBMCs.

This CDR3 reads CASSLATSGGTGELFF. As DNA, the CDR3 is TGTGCCAGCAGCCTCGCGACTAGCGGGGGGACCGGGGAGCTGTTTTTT. The chain has TRBV7-3 and TRBJ2-2, with TRBD2 matching 13 bases. The CDR3 contains 16 residues. In germline, CDR1 is SGHTA, CDR2 FQGTGA. Trimming at V came to 5 bases and at J to 5 bases, leaving 5 bases not matched to a gene.